This TCR beta chain appears in the sequencing data of a study of blood T cell repertoires in COVID-19. The ends were cut back, 5 bases at V and 5 bases at J, with 10 bases in the middle. Germline V gives CDR1 SGHTA, CDR2 FQGNSA. This CDR3 has 14 residues. Methods used by the authors: Estimation of nucleated cell counts relied on the amplification of reference gene primers. This table comes from immunoSEQ multiplex PCR, and its TCRdb copy is limited to in-frame clones, with some not included. V, J and clone size derive from that table, while D and trimming were established from the DNA sequence. The sample consists of 200,000 to 250,000 clones, 90% to 95% of them appearing once. Seattle's cohort entered during active infection and was followed longitudinally.

This sequence was found in a man in his 60s with COVID-19, enrolled during active disease. Sample: peripheral blood. This chain uses TRBV7-2 with TRBJ1-6, with a possible D match to TRBD1 (5 bases). The CDR3: CASSQGNDNSPLHF. The CDR3 DNA reads as TGTGCCAGCAGCCAGGGAAACGATAATTCACCCCTCCACTTT.